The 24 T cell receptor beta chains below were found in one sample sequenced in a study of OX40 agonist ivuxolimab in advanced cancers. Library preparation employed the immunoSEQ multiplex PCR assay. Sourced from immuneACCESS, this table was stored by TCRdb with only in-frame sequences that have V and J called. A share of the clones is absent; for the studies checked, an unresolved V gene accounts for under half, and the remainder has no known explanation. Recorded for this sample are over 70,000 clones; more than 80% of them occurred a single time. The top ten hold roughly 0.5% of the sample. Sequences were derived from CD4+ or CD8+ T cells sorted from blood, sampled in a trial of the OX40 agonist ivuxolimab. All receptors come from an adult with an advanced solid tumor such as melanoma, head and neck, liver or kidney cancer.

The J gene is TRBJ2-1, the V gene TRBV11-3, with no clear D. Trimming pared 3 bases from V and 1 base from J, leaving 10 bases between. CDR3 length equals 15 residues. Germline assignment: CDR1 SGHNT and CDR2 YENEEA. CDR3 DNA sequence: TGTGCCAGCAGCTTGGACGGAGCTTCCTACAATGAGCAGTTCTTC. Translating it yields CASSLDGASYNEQFF.

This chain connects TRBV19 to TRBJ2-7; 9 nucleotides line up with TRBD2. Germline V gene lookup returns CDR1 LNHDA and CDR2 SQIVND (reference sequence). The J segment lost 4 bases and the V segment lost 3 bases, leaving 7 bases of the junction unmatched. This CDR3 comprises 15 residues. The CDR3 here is CASSMVLAGGYEQYF. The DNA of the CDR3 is TGTGCCAGTAGTATGGTGTTGGCGGGAGGGTACGAGCAGTACTTC.

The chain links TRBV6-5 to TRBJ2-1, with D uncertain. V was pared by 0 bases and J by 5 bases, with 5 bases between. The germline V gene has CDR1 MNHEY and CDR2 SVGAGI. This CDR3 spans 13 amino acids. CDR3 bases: TGTGCCAGCAGTTACTCTACGAACAATGAGCAGTTCTTC. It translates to CASSYSTNNEQFF.

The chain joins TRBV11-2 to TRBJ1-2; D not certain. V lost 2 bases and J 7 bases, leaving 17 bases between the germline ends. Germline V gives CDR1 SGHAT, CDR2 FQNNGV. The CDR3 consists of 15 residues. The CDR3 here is CASSLNTGPVRGYTF. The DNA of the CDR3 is TGTGCCAGCAGCTTAAACACGGGCCCCGTCCGTGGCTACACCTTC.

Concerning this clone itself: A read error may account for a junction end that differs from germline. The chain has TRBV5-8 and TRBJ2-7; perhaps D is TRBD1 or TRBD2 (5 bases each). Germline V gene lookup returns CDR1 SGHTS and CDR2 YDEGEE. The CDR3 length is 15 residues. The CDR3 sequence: CASSSYGTSDRRGWF. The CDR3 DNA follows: TGTGCCAGCAGCAGCTATGGGACCAGCGATCGAAGAGGATGGTTC. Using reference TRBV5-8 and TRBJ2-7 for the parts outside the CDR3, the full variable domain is EAGVTQSPTHLIKTRGQQATLRCSPISGHTSVYWYQQALGLGLQFLLWYDEGEERNRGNFPPRFSGRQFPNYSSELNVNALELEDSALYLCASSSYGTSDRRGWFGPGTRLTVT.

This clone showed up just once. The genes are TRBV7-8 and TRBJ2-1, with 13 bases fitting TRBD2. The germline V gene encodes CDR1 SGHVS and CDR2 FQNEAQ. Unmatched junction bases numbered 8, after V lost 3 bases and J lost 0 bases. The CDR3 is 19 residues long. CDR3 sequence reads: CASSFPGLAGLSSYNEQFF. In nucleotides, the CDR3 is TGTGCCAGCAGCTTCCCGGGACTAGCGGGACTAAGCTCCTACAATGAGCAGTTCTTC.

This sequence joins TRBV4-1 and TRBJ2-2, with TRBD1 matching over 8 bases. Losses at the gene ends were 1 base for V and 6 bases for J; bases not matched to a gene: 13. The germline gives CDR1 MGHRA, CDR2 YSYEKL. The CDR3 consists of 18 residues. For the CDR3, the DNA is TGCGCCAGCAGCCAAGGTCCAAGCGGCAGGGGGCGCCCCGGGGAGCTGTTTTTT. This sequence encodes CASSQGPSGRGRPGELFF.

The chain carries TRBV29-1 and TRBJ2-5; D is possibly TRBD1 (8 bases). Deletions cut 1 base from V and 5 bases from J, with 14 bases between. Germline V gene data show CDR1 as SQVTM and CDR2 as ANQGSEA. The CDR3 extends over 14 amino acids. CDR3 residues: CSVEGDRGGETQYF. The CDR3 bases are TGCAGCGTTGAAGGTGACAGGGGAGGGGAGACCCAGTACTTC.

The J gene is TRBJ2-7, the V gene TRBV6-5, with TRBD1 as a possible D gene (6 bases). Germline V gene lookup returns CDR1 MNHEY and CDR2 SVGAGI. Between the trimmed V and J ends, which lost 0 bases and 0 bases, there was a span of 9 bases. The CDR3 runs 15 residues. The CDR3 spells CASSYSRGGSYEQYF. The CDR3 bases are TGTGCCAGCAGTTACTCGAGAGGGGGCTCCTACGAGCAGTACTTC.

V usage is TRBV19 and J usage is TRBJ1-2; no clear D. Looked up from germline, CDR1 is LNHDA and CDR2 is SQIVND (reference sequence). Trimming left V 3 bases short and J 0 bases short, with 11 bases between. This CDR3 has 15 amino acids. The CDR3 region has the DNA TGTGCCAGTAGTATGGTGGCGGGCACTAACTATGGCTACACCTTC. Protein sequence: CASSMVAGTNYGYTF.

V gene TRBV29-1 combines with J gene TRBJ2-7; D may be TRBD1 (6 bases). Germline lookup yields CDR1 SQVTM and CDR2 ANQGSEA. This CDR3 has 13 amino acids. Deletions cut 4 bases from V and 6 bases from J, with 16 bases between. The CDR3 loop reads CSVGQGITLEQYF. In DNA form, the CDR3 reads TGCAGCGTTGGGCAGGGGATCACCCTCGAGCAGTACTTC.

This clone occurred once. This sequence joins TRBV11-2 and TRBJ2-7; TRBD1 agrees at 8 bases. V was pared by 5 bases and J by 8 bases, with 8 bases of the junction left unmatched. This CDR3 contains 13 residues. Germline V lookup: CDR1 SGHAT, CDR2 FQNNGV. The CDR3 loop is CASSVGQGEKQYF. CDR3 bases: TGTGCCAGCAGCGTCGGACAGGGTGAGAAGCAGTACTTC.

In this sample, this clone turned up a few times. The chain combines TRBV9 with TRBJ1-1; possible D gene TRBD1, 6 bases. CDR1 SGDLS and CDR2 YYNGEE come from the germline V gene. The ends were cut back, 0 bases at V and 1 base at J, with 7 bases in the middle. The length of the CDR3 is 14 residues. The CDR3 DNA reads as TGTGCCAGCAGCGTAGAGGGACAGAACACTGAAGCTTTCTTT. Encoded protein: CASSVEGQNTEAFF.

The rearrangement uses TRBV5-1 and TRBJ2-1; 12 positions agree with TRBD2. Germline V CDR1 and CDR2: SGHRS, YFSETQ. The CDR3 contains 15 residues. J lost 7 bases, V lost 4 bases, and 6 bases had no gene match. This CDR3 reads CASSLRTSGINEQFF. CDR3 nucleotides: TGCGCCAGCAGCCTCCGGACTAGCGGGATAAATGAGCAGTTCTTC. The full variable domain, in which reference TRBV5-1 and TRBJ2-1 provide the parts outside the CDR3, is KAGVTQTPRYLIKTRGQQVTLSCSPISGHRSVSWYQQTPGQGLQFLFEYFSETQRNKGNFPGRFSGRQFSNSRSEMNVSTLELGDSALYLCASSLRTSGINEQFFGPGTRLTVL.

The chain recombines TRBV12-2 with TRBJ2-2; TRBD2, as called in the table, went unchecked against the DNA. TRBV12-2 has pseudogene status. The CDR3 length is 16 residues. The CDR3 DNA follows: TGTGCAAGTCGCTTATCCGCTAGCGGGAGTACCGGGGAGCTGTTTTTT. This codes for CASRLSASGSTGELFF.

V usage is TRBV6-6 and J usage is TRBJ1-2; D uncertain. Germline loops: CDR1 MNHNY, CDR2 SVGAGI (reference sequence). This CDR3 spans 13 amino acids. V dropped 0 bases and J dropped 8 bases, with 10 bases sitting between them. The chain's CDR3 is CASSYSPSGGYTF. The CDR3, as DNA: TGTGCCAGCAGTTACTCCCCATCGGGAGGCTACACCTTC.

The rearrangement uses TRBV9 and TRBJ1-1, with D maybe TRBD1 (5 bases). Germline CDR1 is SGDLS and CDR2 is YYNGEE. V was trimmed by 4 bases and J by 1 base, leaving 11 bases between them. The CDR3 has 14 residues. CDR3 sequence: CASSPGRANTEAFF. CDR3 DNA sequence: TGTGCCAGCAGCCCCGGCAGGGCGAACACTGAAGCTTTCTTT.

The CDR3 sequence: CASRLTGLQREQYF. The CDR3 DNA is TGTGCCAGCAGGTTGACAGGGCTCCAGCGGGAGCAGTACTTC. The chain joins TRBV28 to TRBJ2-7; TRBD1 agrees at 7 bases. Per the germline V gene, CDR1 is MDHEN and CDR2 is SYDVKM. The junction had 12 bases not matched to a gene; V was cut back by 6 bases and J by 7 bases. This CDR3 comprises 14 residues.

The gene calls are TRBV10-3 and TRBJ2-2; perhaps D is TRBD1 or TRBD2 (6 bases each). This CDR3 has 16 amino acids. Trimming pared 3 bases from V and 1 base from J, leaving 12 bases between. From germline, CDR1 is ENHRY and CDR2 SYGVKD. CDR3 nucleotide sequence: TGTGCCATCAGTGAATGGGGGGCCGGGAACACCGGGGAGCTGTTTTTT. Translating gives CAISEWGAGNTGELFF.

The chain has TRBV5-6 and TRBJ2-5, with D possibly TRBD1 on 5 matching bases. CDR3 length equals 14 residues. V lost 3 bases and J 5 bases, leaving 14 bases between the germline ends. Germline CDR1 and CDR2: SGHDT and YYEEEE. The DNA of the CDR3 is TGTGCCAGCAGCTCGGACACCTTTGGGGAGACCCAGTACTTC. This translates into CASSSDTFGETQYF.

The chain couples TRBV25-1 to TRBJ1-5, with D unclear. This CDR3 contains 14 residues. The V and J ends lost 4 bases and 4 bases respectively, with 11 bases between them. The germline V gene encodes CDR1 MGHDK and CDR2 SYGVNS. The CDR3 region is CASSGPGSNQPQHF. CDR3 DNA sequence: TGTGCCAGCAGTGGGCCCGGGAGTAATCAGCCCCAGCATTTT.

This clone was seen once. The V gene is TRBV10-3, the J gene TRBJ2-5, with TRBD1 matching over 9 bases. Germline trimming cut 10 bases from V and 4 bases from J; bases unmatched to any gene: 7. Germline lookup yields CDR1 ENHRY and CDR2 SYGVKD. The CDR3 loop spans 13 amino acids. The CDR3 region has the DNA TGTGCCAGCACCGGGACAGGGTTAGAGACCCAGTACTTC. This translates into CASTGTGLETQYF.

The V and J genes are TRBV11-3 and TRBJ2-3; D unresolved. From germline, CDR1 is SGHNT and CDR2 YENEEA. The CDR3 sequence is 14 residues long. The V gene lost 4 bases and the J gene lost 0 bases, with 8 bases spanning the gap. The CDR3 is CASSSGFSTDTQYF. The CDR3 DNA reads TGTGCCAGCAGCTCAGGTTTTAGCACAGATACGCAGTATTTT.

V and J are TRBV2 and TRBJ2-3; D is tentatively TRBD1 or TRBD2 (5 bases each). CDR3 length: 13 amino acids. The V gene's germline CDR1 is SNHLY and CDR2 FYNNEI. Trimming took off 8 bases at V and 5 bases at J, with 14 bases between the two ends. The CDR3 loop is CASRNTGGDTQYF. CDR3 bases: TGTGCCAGCCGGAACACTGGGGGAGATACGCAGTATTTT. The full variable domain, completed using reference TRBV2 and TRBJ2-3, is EPEVTQTPSHQVTQMGQEVILRCVPISNHLYFYWYRQILGQKVEFLVSFYNNEISEKSEIFDDQFSVERPDGSNFTLKIRSTKLEDSAMYFCASRNTGGDTQYFGPGTRLTVL.